Described below is a single T cell receptor beta chain sequence and its context. The antigen remains undetermined. This specimen comes from a study of CD8+CD57+ T cells in acquired aplastic anemia. Study-level information: The study obtained an average of 3.2 ug of DNA from sorted CD4+ and CD8+ cells. Reads per healthy sample averaged around 10 million (CD4+) and 11.0 million (CD8+).

CDR3 and TCR beta VDJ profiling relied on genomic DNA as the template. Using its own MiXCR run on the reads, TCRdb lists one record per CDR3 protein. This table has over 150,000 distinct CDR3 sequences, about 53% appearing once. Study-level results: Patients and controls were not found to differ significantly in CD8+ Simpson's diversity. Overlap between patients and controls comprised roughly 28 CD8+ CDR3 sequences.

Looked up from germline, CDR1 is MNHEY and CDR2 is SMNVEV (reference sequence). Trimming cost V 6 bases and J 2 bases, with 16 bases left between them. This CDR3 region has 15 residues. The sequencing input was sorted CD4+, CD8+, or CD8+CD57+ T cells (not recorded which) from PBMCs. V is TRBV27 and J is TRBJ2-5, with D possibly matching TRBD2 (6 bases). The sequence was obtained from a human donor in good health, serving as a control. CDR3 residues: CASRRNSGPQETQYF. CDR3 nucleotide sequence: TGTGCCAGCAGAAGAAATAGCGGTCCACAAGAGACCCAGTACTTC.